These 13 T cell receptor beta chains came from one sample sequenced in a study of vaccination and CD4 T cells after COVID-19. An Oncomine TCR Beta short-read assay was used to sequence the DNA from cultured CD4+ T cells. One entry per CDR3 protein, called by TCRdb with MiXCR from the PCR reads. The top ten hold 15% of the sample, which has some 20,000 distinct CDR3 sequences, approximately 33% seen once. The antigens of these receptors remain unknown. This sample's treatment: roughly ten-day PBMC culture with coronavirus spike peptide pools or control peptides (ViraFEST assay). The specimen was cultured CD4+ T cells from blood. The receptors stem from a human donor with COVID-19.

The chain recombines TRBV10-3 with TRBJ1-2; D perhaps matches TRBD1 (6 bases). Germline-derived CDR1 and CDR2 are ENHRY and SYGVKD. There are 14 residues in the CDR3. Trimming removed 3 bases at V and 8 bases at J, with 16 bases between. In nucleotides, the CDR3 is TGTGCCATCAGTGAAGGAGGTCAGGGGAGAGGCTACACCTTC. It yields the protein CAISEGGQGRGYTF.

This clonotype has only a few counts. V gene TRBV11-2 combines with J gene TRBJ1-1; 7 nucleotides line up with TRBD1. Trimming removed 3 bases from V and 9 bases from J; junction bases left unmatched: 7. Germline loops: CDR1 SGHAT, CDR2 FQNNGV. The CDR3 is 13 amino acids. CDR3 protein: CASSFDRVAKAFF. The DNA for the CDR3 is TGTGCCAGCAGCTTCGACAGGGTAGCGAAAGCTTTCTTT.

This clonotype was detected a few times. V and J are TRBV7-8 and TRBJ1-2; D uncertain. Germline-derived CDR1 and CDR2 are SGHVS and FQNEAQ. CDR3 length: 15 amino acids. V lost 1 base, J lost 6 bases, and 15 bases lay in between. The CDR3 region is CASSLDRQSKNGYTF. Here the CDR3 DNA reads TGTGCCAGCAGCTTAGATCGGCAGTCCAAGAATGGCTACACCTTC.

The gene calls are TRBV6-2 or TRBV6-3 and TRBJ1-6; D perhaps matches TRBD1 (5 bases). The CDR3 is 13 amino acids. V lost 4 bases and J 10 bases, leaving 11 bases between the germline ends. Germline CDR1 MNHEY, CDR2 SVGEGT. The CDR3 sequence: CASSLGVGSPLHF. As DNA, the CDR3 is TGTGCCAGCAGTTTGGGGGTTGGATCACCCCTCCACTTT.

This clonotype was found a few times. The CDR3: CASSIRGQGLGSNQPQHF. The CDR3 DNA is TGTGCCAGTAGTATTCGGGGACAGGGGTTGGGAAGCAATCAGCCCCAGCATTTT. The gene calls are TRBV19 and TRBJ1-5; 10 positions agree with TRBD1. There are 18 residues in the CDR3. CDR1 and CDR2 from the germline V gene are LNHDA and SQIVND (reference sequence). The V segment lost 3 bases and the J segment 1 base; nucleotides outside the gene matches: 9.

The table lists this clonotype with a few counts. The chain carries TRBV6-5 and TRBJ1-1; unclear D gene. The CDR3 is 14 amino acids. CDR1 is MNHEY and CDR2 is SVGAGI in the germline V gene. V was clipped by 2 bases and J by 0 bases, with 7 bases between them. The CDR3 DNA reads as TGTGCCAGCAGTTACACGGCTCTGAACACTGAAGCTTTCTTT. This gives the protein CASSYTALNTEAFF.

The table lists this clonotype with a count of one. J is TRBJ2-7 and V is TRBV5-1; TRBD2 might be the D (5 bases). Germline V gene sequence: CDR1 SGHRS, CDR2 YFSETQ. The CDR3 covers 18 residues. V gave up 0 bases and J gave up 3 bases, with 22 bases separating them. The CDR3 loop is CASSLEARPPGKLYEQYF. As DNA, the CDR3 is TGCGCCAGCAGCTTGGAGGCCCGGCCCCCCGGGAAACTCTACGAGCAGTACTTC.

In its sample, this clonotype was seen a few times. The chain has TRBV20-1 and TRBJ2-1, with TRBD1 identical over 8 bases. The junction had 6 bases not matched to a gene; V was cut back by 1 base and J by 7 bases. The germline gives CDR1 DFQATT, CDR2 SNEGSKA (reference sequence). The CDR3 consists of 14 residues. CDR3 in DNA: TGCAGTGCTAGAGTCGACAGGGGATCGAATGAGCAGTTCTTC. Its protein product is CSARVDRGSNEQFF.

This chain links TRBV10-3 with TRBJ2-2; weak D call: TRBD1 (5 bases). The ends were cut back, 2 bases at V and 7 bases at J, with 11 bases in the middle. Germline assignment: CDR1 ENHRY and CDR2 SYGVKD. CDR3 size: 14 residues. The CDR3 region is CAISEEGVGGELFF. The CDR3 region has the DNA TGTGCCATCAGTGAGGAAGGGGTTGGCGGGGAGCTGTTTTTT.

Here the CDR3 DNA reads TGTGCCAGCAGTGGACTGACAGGGGGACCGTTTGTCTATGGCTACACCTTC. The encoded protein is CASSGLTGGPFVYGYTF. The chain links TRBV6-1 to TRBJ1-2, with 9 bases lining up with TRBD1. Germline CDR1 MNHNS, CDR2 SASEGT. V was clipped by 4 bases and J by 4 bases; unmatched bases: 13. The CDR3 extends over 17 amino acids.

The genes are TRBV27 and TRBJ1-2; 8 nucleotides line up with TRBD1. The CDR3 has 15 residues. Unmatched junction bases numbered 13, after V lost 6 bases and J lost 7 bases. CDR1 is MNHEY, CDR2 SMNVEV, per germline (reference sequence). The CDR3, as DNA: TGTGCCAGCAGCTTCGGACAGGGACAAAGGGGTGGCTACACCTTC. Amino acids: CASSFGQGQRGGYTF.

This clonotype was observed a single time. A read error may produce the germline difference seen at one junction end. The chain uses TRBV30 and TRBJ1-2; D call uncertain. In germline, CDR1 is GTSNPN, CDR2 SVGIG (reference sequence). The CDR3 is made up of 13 amino acids. DNA for the CDR3: TGTGCCTGGAGTCTCGGGGATGGCTATGACTACACCTTC. It codes for CAWSLGDGYDYTF.

The genes are TRBV15 and TRBJ2-3; 7 bases agree with TRBD1. Trimming removed 4 bases from V and 5 bases from J; junction bases left unmatched: 12. Germline-derived CDR1 and CDR2 are LNHNV and YYDKDF (reference sequence). The CDR3 runs to 16 residues. The CDR3 sequence is CATSKGQRQGQDTQYF. The CDR3 nucleotides read TGTGCCACCAGCAAGGGGCAGAGACAGGGTCAAGATACGCAGTATTTT.